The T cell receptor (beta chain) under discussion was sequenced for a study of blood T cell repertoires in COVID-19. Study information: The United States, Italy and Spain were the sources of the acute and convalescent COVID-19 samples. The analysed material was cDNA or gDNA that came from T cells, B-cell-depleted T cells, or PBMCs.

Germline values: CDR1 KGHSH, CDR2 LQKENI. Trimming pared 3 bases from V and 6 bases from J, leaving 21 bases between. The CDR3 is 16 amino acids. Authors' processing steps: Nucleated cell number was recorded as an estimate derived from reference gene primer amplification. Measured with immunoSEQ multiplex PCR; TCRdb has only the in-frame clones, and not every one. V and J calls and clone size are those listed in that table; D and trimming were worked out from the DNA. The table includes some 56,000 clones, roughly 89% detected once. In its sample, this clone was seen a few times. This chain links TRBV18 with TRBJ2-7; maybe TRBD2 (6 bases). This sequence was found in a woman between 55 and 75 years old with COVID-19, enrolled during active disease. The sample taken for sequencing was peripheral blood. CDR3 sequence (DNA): TGTGCCAGCTCACCGCGGGGCCGAGGGACCACAACCGAGCAGTACTTC. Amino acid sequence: CASSPRGRGTTTEQYF.